The 12 T cell receptor beta chains below come from one sample, sequenced in a study of blood T cell repertoires in COVID-19. Sequencing was performed with immunoSEQ multiplex PCR; in TCRdb, only in-frame clones are kept and a portion is missing. The sample has under 300,000 clones, 87% seen once. The specimen sequenced was peripheral blood. These receptors were taken from a man aged 55-75 years who had recovered from COVID-19.

This clone was seen a handful of times. The rearrangement joins TRBV7-2 to TRBJ2-1; TRBD1 matches at 7 bases. The CDR3 spans 13 residues. Germline CDR1 SGHTA, CDR2 FQGNSA. V was pared by 2 bases and J by 6 bases, with 1 base of the junction left unmatched. Here the CDR3 reads CASSLRQGNEQFF. CDR3 DNA sequence: TGTGCCAGCAGCTTACGACAGGGCAATGAGCAGTTCTTC.

The CDR3 coding sequence is TGTGCCAGCAGTATGCGGACTGACTCCTACGAGCAGTACTTC. This encodes CASSMRTDSYEQYF. The chain has TRBV6-6 and TRBJ2-7, with D perhaps matching TRBD2 (5 bases). CDR3 length: 14 residues. The germline V and J ends were trimmed by 5 bases and 0 bases, with 11 bases remaining between them. Germline CDR1 MNHNY, CDR2 SVGAGI (reference sequence).

V and J are TRBV7-9 and TRBJ1-2, with 9 positions matching TRBD1. The germline V gene encodes CDR1 SEHNR and CDR2 FQNEAQ (reference sequence). J gave up 6 bases and V 2 bases, and 7 bases lay outside the gene matches. CDR3 length: 15 residues. CDR3 nucleotide sequence: TGTGCCAGCAGCTTATATGCCGACAGGGGGAATGGCTACACCTTC. This encodes CASSLYADRGNGYTF. Variable domain in full (rest from reference TRBV7-9 and TRBJ1-2): DTGVSQNPRHKITKRGQNVTFRCDPISEHNRLYWYRQTLGQGPEFLTYFQNEAQLEKSRLLSDRFSAERPKGSFSTLEIQRTEQGDSAMYLCASSLYADRGNGYTFGSGTRLTVV.

The chain has TRBV2 and TRBJ2-2; D is possibly TRBD1 (5 bases). Looked up from germline, CDR1 is SNHLY and CDR2 is FYNNEI. The CDR3 contains 15 residues. Trimming removed 4 bases from V and 2 bases from J, with 11 bases in between. The DNA for the CDR3 is TGTGCCAGCAGTGGACAGAACCCCAACACCGGGGAGCTGTTTTTT. It encodes CASSGQNPNTGELFF.

The chain links TRBV11-2 to TRBJ2-2; 8 positions match TRBD2. V shed 2 bases, J shed 1 base, and the junction held 0 bases outside the gene matches. Per the germline V gene, CDR1 is SGHAT and CDR2 is FQNNGV. The CDR3 has 15 residues. CDR3 DNA: TGTGCCAGCAGCTTAAGCGGGGGGAACACCGGGGAGCTGTTTTTT. Its translation is CASSLSGGNTGELFF.

V gene TRBV5-1 combines with J gene TRBJ2-3, with D hard to call. Germline assignment: CDR1 SGHRS and CDR2 YFSETQ. This CDR3 spans 14 amino acids. V lost 4 bases, J lost 2 bases, and 11 bases lay in between. The CDR3 is CASSPPSNTDTQYF. In DNA form, the CDR3 reads TGCGCCAGCAGCCCACCTAGTAACACAGATACGCAGTATTTT. The entire variable domain, with the rest obtained from reference TRBV5-1 and TRBJ2-3, is as follows: KAGVTQTPRYLIKTRGQQVTLSCSPISGHRSVSWYQQTPGQGLQFLFEYFSETQRNKGNFPGRFSGRQFSNSRSEMNVSTLELGDSALYLCASSPPSNTDTQYFGPGTRLTVL.

The chain uses TRBV18 and TRBJ2-7; 11 bases line up with TRBD2. Per germline, CDR1 KGHSH and CDR2 LQKENI. CDR3 length equals 15 residues. V trimming: 3 bases; J trimming: 3 bases; junction bases outside the gene matches: 4. The chain's CDR3 is CASSPGLAVVYEQYF. The DNA of the CDR3 is TGTGCCAGCTCACCGGGACTAGCGGTGGTCTACGAGCAGTACTTC.

This chain joins TRBV6-5 and TRBJ2-1; 11 positions agree with TRBD1. The CDR3 has 15 residues. V was clipped by 6 bases and J by 7 bases; unmatched bases: 8. CDR1 and CDR2 from the germline V gene are MNHEY and SVGAGI. DNA of the CDR3: TGTGCCAGCAGCACCGGGACAGGGGGTGGGAATGAGCAGTTCTTC. The encoded protein is CASSTGTGGGNEQFF.

The chain links TRBV12-3 or TRBV12-4 to TRBJ2-7; 7 positions agree with TRBD1. CDR3 length: 11 amino acids. The J segment lost 12 bases and the V segment lost 9 bases, leaving 11 bases of the junction unmatched. The CDR3 bases are TGTGCCAGTACCGGGACAGTGATTCCGTACTTC. This translates into CASTGTVIPYF.

The rearrangement links TRBV2 to TRBJ2-3; possible D gene TRBD2, 5 bases. V lost 8 bases and J 4 bases, leaving 22 bases between the germline ends. Germline V gene sequence: CDR1 SNHLY, CDR2 FYNNEI. The CDR3 has 16 amino acids. The CDR3, as DNA: TGTGCCAGCGGCCTCCAGACGGCTAGCCCCGCAGATACGCAGTATTTT. Encoded protein: CASGLQTASPADTQYF.

The chain joins TRBV24-1 to TRBJ1-6; the D is unclear. CDR1 and CDR2 from the germline V gene are KGHDR and SFDVKD. CDR3 length: 17 amino acids. Trimming removed 0 bases from V and 8 bases from J, with 16 bases in between. The CDR3 reads CATSDLWRENPDSPLHF. The CDR3 bases are TGTGCCACCAGTGATTTGTGGCGGGAGAACCCGGATTCACCCCTCCACTTT.

The chain has TRBV7-9 and TRBJ1-2, with D perhaps TRBD1 (5 bases). The CDR3 extends over 17 amino acids. V lost 2 bases to trimming and J lost 0 bases, with 16 bases between them. From germline, CDR1 is SEHNR and CDR2 FQNEAQ (reference sequence). CDR3 in amino acids: CASSLWGDSESNYGYTF. For the CDR3, the DNA is TGTGCCAGCAGCTTATGGGGGGACTCGGAATCTAACTATGGCTACACCTTC.